The 2 T cell receptor beta chains listed next were all sequenced from one sample in a study of shared clonotypes between healthy human individuals (TCRdb year 2020). Libraries were prepared through the immunoSEQ multiplex PCR assay. The immuneACCESS repertoire file appears here via TCRdb, limited to in-frame rearrangements. These files lack a portion of the clones; in checked studies, under half of the deficit traces to unresolved V genes, and the cause of the others is not known. A total of roughly 1,000,000 clones appear in this sample, 75% to 80% of them only once. In total, the top ten clones hold around 0.61% of the sample. What was sequenced was memory CD4+ T cells from PBMCs. Per the publication, the cell subset or site label means: CD45RA-negative fraction. The source of these receptors is a young man in good health. Some clones in this sample may be carry-over from other donors' samples.

V usage is TRBV9 and J usage is TRBJ2-1; unclear D gene. This CDR3 comprises 15 residues. Trimming stripped 4 bases from V and 0 bases from J, with 11 bases between. Germline V gives CDR1 SGDLS, CDR2 YYNGEE. CDR3 DNA sequence: TGTGCCAGCAGCCCCTCCGTAAACTCCTACAATGAGCAGTTCTTC. Translation: CASSPSVNSYNEQFF.

The chain joins TRBV6-6 to TRBJ2-7; tentative D call: TRBD2 (6 bases). V lost 0 bases and J 3 bases, leaving 15 bases between the germline ends. CDR1 is MNHNY and CDR2 is SVGAGI in the germline V gene (reference sequence). The CDR3 is made up of 16 amino acids. The CDR3 DNA reads as TGTGCCAGCAGTTACTCCGGCACTAGCCACAACTACGAGCAGTACTTC. This sequence encodes CASSYSGTSHNYEQYF.